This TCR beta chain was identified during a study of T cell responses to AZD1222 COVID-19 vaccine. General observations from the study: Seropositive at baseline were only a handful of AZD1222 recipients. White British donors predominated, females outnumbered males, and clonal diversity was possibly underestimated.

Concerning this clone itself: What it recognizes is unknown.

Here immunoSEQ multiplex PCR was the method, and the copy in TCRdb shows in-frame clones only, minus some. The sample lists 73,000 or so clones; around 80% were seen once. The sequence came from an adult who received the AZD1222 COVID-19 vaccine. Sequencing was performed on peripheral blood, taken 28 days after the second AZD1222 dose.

The CDR3 nucleotides read TGTGCCAGTAGCCCAGGGGACTATGGCTACACCTTC. Translation: CASSPGDYGYTF. The genes are TRBV19 and TRBJ1-2; tentative D call: TRBD1 (6 bases). Trimming took 6 bases from V and 3 from J, leaving 8 bases between them. The CDR3 spans 12 residues. In germline, CDR1 is LNHDA, CDR2 SQIVND (reference sequence). The full variable domain, in which reference TRBV19 and TRBJ1-2 provide the parts outside the CDR3, is DGGITQSPKYLFRKEGQNVTLSCEQNLNHDAMYWYRQDPGQGLRLIYYSQIVNDFQKGDIAEGYSVSREKKESFPLTVTSAQKNPTAFYLCASSPGDYGYTFGSGTRLTVV.